A selection of T cell receptor beta chains follows, all from one sample in a study of graft-versus-host responses after intestinal transplantation. Their target antigens are unknown. The data were produced by immunoSEQ multiplex PCR, yet TCRdb's version contains in-frame clones alone and is incomplete. Here the sample spans 75,000 to 95,000 clones, 90% to 95% being singletons. Specimen: unstimulated CD8+ T cells sorted from spleen or lymph node cells, collected before intestinal transplant. These receptors came from a human donor who received an intestinal transplant. CDR3s include the opening cysteine and the closing phenylalanine or tryptophan. A D gene is named only where the DNA matches it firmly. A row's size may be missing; if present it is once, few, many or a size class.

clone_size: NA; j_call: TRBJ2-1; d_call: TRBD2; v_call: TRBV7-9; cdr3_aa: CASSPRASGGANEQFF; cdr3_nt: TGTGCCAGCAGCCCGAGGGCTAGCGGGGGGGCCAATGAGCAGTTCTTC
clone_size: once; j_call: TRBJ2-7; d_call: NA; v_call: TRBV4-1; cdr3_aa: CASSQDWSNPAGSSYEQYF; cdr3_nt: TGCGCCAGCAGCCAAGATTGGAGTAACCCGGCCGGGAGCTCCTACGAGCAGTACTTC
clone_size: NA; j_call: TRBJ1-2; d_call: TRBD1; v_call: TRBV9; cdr3_aa: CASSVADRGVYGYTF; cdr3_nt: TGTGCCAGCAGCGTAGCCGACAGGGGGGTCTATGGCTACACCTTC
clone_size: once; j_call: TRBJ2-7; d_call: NA; v_call: TRBV7-9; cdr3_aa: CASSSTTVTDPYEQYF; cdr3_nt: TGTGCCAGCAGCTCAACGACTGTGACGGATCCCTACGAGCAGTACTTC
clone_size: large; j_call: TRBJ1-4; d_call: NA; v_call: TRBV6-1; cdr3_aa: CASSENRYATNEKLFF; cdr3_nt: TGTGCCAGCAGTGAAAACAGATATGCAACTAATGAAAAACTGTTTTTT
clone_size: NA; j_call: TRBJ2-7; d_call: NA; v_call: TRBV13; cdr3_aa: CASSLGLVGDEQYF; cdr3_nt: TGTGCCAGCAGCTTAGGCCTTGTGGGCGACGAGCAGTACTTC
clone_size: NA; j_call: TRBJ1-2; d_call: NA; v_call: TRBV6-5; cdr3_aa: CASSYSGEDSGYTF; cdr3_nt: TGTGCCAGCAGTTACTCGGGGGAGGATAGTGGCTACACCTTC
clone_size: few; j_call: TRBJ1-4; d_call: NA; v_call: TRBV10-3; cdr3_aa: CAISESRGRDEKLFF; cdr3_nt: TGTGCCATCAGTGAGTCCAGAGGGAGAGATGAAAAACTGTTTTTT
clone_size: NA; j_call: TRBJ1-1; d_call: NA; v_call: TRBV12-5; cdr3_aa: CASGLSGDAFF; cdr3_nt: TGTGCTAGTGGTTTGTCGGGGGACGCTTTCTTT
clone_size: once; j_call: TRBJ1-1; d_call: NA; v_call: TRBV7-2; cdr3_aa: CASSRATGYTEAFF; cdr3_nt: TGTGCCAGCAGTAGGGCTACAGGGTACACTGAAGCTTTCTTT
clone_size: once; j_call: TRBJ1-1; d_call: NA; v_call: TRBV6-6; cdr3_aa: CASSYGTGEAFF; cdr3_nt: TGTGCCAGCAGTTACGGAACAGGTGAAGCTTTCTTT
clone_size: NA; j_call: TRBJ2-7; d_call: NA; v_call: TRBV11-2; cdr3_aa: CASSFGRGYEQYF; cdr3_nt: TGTGCCAGCAGCTTTGGTCGGGGTTACGAGCAGTACTTC
clone_size: NA; j_call: TRBJ2-3; d_call: NA; v_call: TRBV7-9; cdr3_aa: CASSSSQFEMGARTDTQYF; cdr3_nt: TGTGCCAGCAGCTCATCCCAATTCGAAATGGGGGCCAGGACAGATACGCAGTATTTT
clone_size: NA; j_call: TRBJ1-2; d_call: TRBD1; v_call: TRBV11-2; cdr3_aa: CASSLGTGYGYTF; cdr3_nt: TGTGCCAGCAGCTTGGGGACAGGTTATGGCTACACCTTC
clone_size: NA; j_call: TRBJ1-3; d_call: NA; v_call: TRBV7-2; cdr3_aa: CASSYPQGYSGNTIYF; cdr3_nt: TGTGCCAGCAGCTACCCCCAGGGTTACTCTGGAAACACCATATATTTT
clone_size: NA; j_call: TRBJ1-1; d_call: NA; v_call: TRBV30; cdr3_aa: CAWNGGQNTEAFF; cdr3_nt: TGTGCCTGGAACGGGGGGCAGAACACTGAAGCTTTCTTT
clone_size: NA; j_call: TRBJ1-1; d_call: TRBD1; v_call: TRBV5-1; cdr3_aa: CASSFRLGGVYDTEAFF; cdr3_nt: TGCGCCAGCAGCTTCCGATTAGGGGGCGTGTATGACACTGAAGCTTTCTTT
clone_size: NA; j_call: TRBJ2-7; d_call: NA; v_call: TRBV5-1; cdr3_aa: CASSLDGYEQYF; cdr3_nt: TGCGCCAGCAGCTTGGACGGCTACGAGCAGTACTTC
clone_size: NA; j_call: TRBJ2-2; d_call: TRBD1; v_call: TRBV11-2; cdr3_aa: CASSPGQGQGTGELFF; cdr3_nt: TGTGCCAGCAGCCCAGGACAGGGGCAGGGCACCGGGGAGCTGTTTTTT
clone_size: once; j_call: TRBJ2-1; d_call: TRBD2; v_call: TRBV29-1; cdr3_aa: CSANLAVGPLREQFF; cdr3_nt: TGCAGCGCAAACCTAGCGGTCGGGCCCCTTAGGGAGCAGTTCTTC
clone_size: NA; j_call: TRBJ2-1; d_call: TRBD1; v_call: TRBV7-8; cdr3_aa: CASSLGTDYNEQFF; cdr3_nt: TGTGCCAGCAGCCTCGGGACAGACTATAATGAGCAGTTCTTC
clone_size: NA; j_call: TRBJ2-7; d_call: TRBD1; v_call: TRBV25-1; cdr3_aa: CASGCRDRSYEQYF; cdr3_nt: TGTGCCAGCGGATGCCGGGACAGGAGCTACGAGCAGTACTTC